This TCR beta chain was captured in a study of regulatory T cells in long-lasting Graves disease. About the study: In persistent Graves' disease, antithyroid drugs had been taken for over 5 years and TSH receptor antibodies stayed positive. Regarding the study as a whole: Relative to new patients (966), persistent patients exhibited greater sharing of public clonotypes (about 3,000). Newly diagnosed Graves' patients had higher TCR diversity than persistent ones. Under persistent disease, TRBV28, TRBJ1-2 and TRBJ2-5 were used preferentially.

HTBI primers from iRepertoire and Arm-PCR of CDR3 regions yielded the TCR beta libraries. TCRdb re-called the multiplex PCR reads with MiXCR, one entry per CDR3 protein. Here the sample spans some 330,000 distinct CDR3 sequences, 23% being singletons. This clonotype was detected only a few times. Its specificity is not known. Indicated time point: persistent/refractory GD, antithyroid drugs over 5 years with positive TRAb. After RNA was extracted from PBMCs, the TCR library was made from it. Germline values: CDR1 MGHDK, CDR2 SYGVNS. The ends were cut back, 5 bases at V and 0 bases at J, with 7 bases in the middle. The CDR3 runs 13 residues.

This sequence was found in a woman in her thirties or forties with Graves disease. V is TRBV25-1 and J is TRBJ1-1; D is undetermined. This specimen was peripheral blood mononuclear cells (PBMCs), taken when the disease was refractory, from a patient treated with antithyroid drugs. The CDR3 coding sequence is TGTGCCAGCAGTTTTAAGTTGAACACTGAAGCTTTCTTT. This gives the protein CASSFKLNTEAFF.